The 16 T cell receptor beta chains reported below all come from one sample, sequenced in a study of shared clonotypes between healthy human individuals. Profiled with immunoSEQ multiplex PCR; TCRdb holds only in-frame clones, not every one. The sample holds some 2 million clones, about 94% seen once. Naive CD8 cells were CD45RO-negative, positively selected for CCR7, excluding terminally differentiated effector memory CD45RA+ cells. Sequencing was done on a sample of naive CD8+ T cells sorted from blood. The receptors originated from a man younger than 35 in good health.

The rearrangement uses TRBV4-1 and TRBJ2-4; the match to TRBD2 covers 8 bases. V dropped 1 base and J dropped 0; count of bases not matched to a gene: 11. The CDR3 spans 19 residues. Germline CDR1 is MGHRA and CDR2 is YSYEKL. CDR3 sequence reads: CASSQVLRGGPVAKNIQYF. In nucleotides, the CDR3 is TGCGCCAGCAGCCAAGTTTTACGCGGGGGGCCCGTAGCCAAAAACATTCAGTACTTC.

The V call is TRBV5-5, the J call TRBJ2-1; D ambiguous. The CDR3 is 12 amino acids. Trimming took 1 base from V and 6 from J, leaving 5 bases between them. In germline, CDR1 is SGHKS, CDR2 YYEKEE (reference sequence). The CDR3 DNA reads as TGTGCCAGCAGCTTGCCCGGCAATGAGCAGTTCTTC. Translating gives CASSLPGNEQFF.

The chain combines TRBV27 with TRBJ2-1; tentative D call: TRBD1 (5 bases). This CDR3 contains 15 residues. V shed 3 bases and J shed 2 bases, with 11 bases lying between them. The V gene's germline CDR1 is MNHEY and CDR2 SMNVEV (reference sequence). As DNA, the CDR3 is TGTGCCAGCAGTTTTCTGGGGCAGACCTACAATGAGCAGTTCTTC. It specifies CASSFLGQTYNEQFF.

The chain combines TRBV27 with TRBJ1-1; D not resolved. The CDR3 runs 16 residues. Trimming left V 4 bases short and J 0 bases short, with 15 bases between. Germline V CDR1 and CDR2: MNHEY, SMNVEV (reference sequence). CDR3 DNA sequence: TGTGCCAGCAGTTCCATTATGGCGCTTCTGAACACTGAAGCTTTCTTT. It specifies CASSSIMALLNTEAFF.

The V call is TRBV6-6, the J call TRBJ1-2, with D perhaps matching TRBD1 (6 bases). Germline V gene lookup returns CDR1 MNHNY and CDR2 SVGAGI (reference sequence). This CDR3 contains 15 residues. V was shortened by 0 bases and J by 8 bases, with 16 bases between the two germline ends. Written as DNA, the CDR3 is TGTGCCAGCAGTTACTCGATCGGGGGGGCGGAGGGCTACACCTTC. Translation: CASSYSIGGAEGYTF.

The gene calls are TRBV6-6 and TRBJ1-5; D remains unclear. The CDR3 contains 16 residues. Germline V lookup: CDR1 MNHNY, CDR2 SVGAGI (reference sequence). Trimming cost V 5 bases and J 0 bases, with 14 bases left between them. Written as DNA, the CDR3 is TGTGCCAGCAGTCCCCCCCCGATCCTTAGCAATCAGCCCCAGCATTTT. The encoded protein is CASSPPPILSNQPQHF.

As DNA, the CDR3 is TGTGCCAGCAGTACCTTAGCGGGTCTCTACGAGCAGTACTTC. As protein: CASSTLAGLYEQYF. The chain uses TRBV27 and TRBJ2-7; TRBD2 matches at 7 bases. V shed 5 bases and J 3 bases; nucleotides not matched to a gene: 7. This CDR3 is built from 14 residues. Germline assignment: CDR1 MNHEY and CDR2 SMNVEV (reference sequence).

This clone was counted a single time. The chain couples TRBV15 to TRBJ2-7, with unresolved D. V gave up 0 bases and J gave up 1 base, with 7 bases separating them. In germline, CDR1 is LNHNV, CDR2 YYDKDF (reference sequence). This CDR3 is 14 amino acids long. In DNA form, the CDR3 reads TGTGCCACCAGCAGAGAGGCGATGTCCTACGAGCAGTACTTC. This codes for CATSREAMSYEQYF.

The count of this clone is one. The V and J genes are TRBV4-1 and TRBJ1-4; D is possibly TRBD1 (5 bases). From germline, CDR1 is MGHRA and CDR2 YSYEKL. This CDR3 has 17 residues. Trimming pared 0 bases from V and 7 bases from J, leaving 18 bases between. CDR3 nucleotides: TGCGCCAGCAGCCAAGATTGGGGGGGGGAGTTTGGTGAAAAACTGTTTTTT. Protein sequence: CASSQDWGGEFGEKLFF.

Note on this clone: This sample includes further DNA sequences coding for the same CDR3. The V and J genes are TRBV6-5 and TRBJ2-1, with TRBD2 matching 14 bases. CDR3 length: 13 amino acids. Germline V gene lookup returns CDR1 MNHEY and CDR2 SVGAGI. V shed 8 bases, J shed 7 bases, and the junction held 1 base outside the gene matches. CDR3 residues: CASRTSGRNEQFF. The CDR3 DNA follows: TGTGCCAGCCGGACTAGCGGGAGGAATGAGCAGTTCTTC.

The chain uses TRBV19 and TRBJ1-2; tentative D call: TRBD1 (6 bases). There are 15 residues in the CDR3. Trimming left V 0 bases short and J 4 bases short, with 12 bases between. The V gene's germline CDR1 is LNHDA and CDR2 SQIVND (reference sequence). CDR3 protein: CASSIDPGALYGYTF. The CDR3 DNA reads as TGTGCCAGTAGTATAGATCCAGGGGCCCTCTATGGCTACACCTTC.

The chain carries TRBV7-9 and TRBJ2-7; D may be TRBD1 (6 bases). Trimming took off 6 bases at V and 1 base at J, with 10 bases between the two ends. CDR1 and CDR2 from the germline V gene are SEHNR and FQNEAQ (reference sequence). The CDR3 is 13 amino acids. The DNA for the CDR3 is TGTGCCAGCAGGGCTACAGGGTCCTACGAGCAGTACTTC. Amino acid sequence: CASRATGSYEQYF.

The CDR3 loop is CASRGTGSPYEQYF. The CDR3, as DNA: TGTGCCAGCAGGGGGACAGGGTCACCCTACGAGCAGTACTTC. This chain links TRBV27 with TRBJ2-7; 9 bases align to TRBD1. Germline-derived CDR1 and CDR2 are MNHEY and SMNVEV (reference sequence). The V and J ends lost 6 bases and 2 bases, in that order; junction bases with no gene match: 5. The CDR3 is 14 amino acids.

This chain's CDR3 is CASSLSQGVMNTEAFF. The CDR3 DNA reads as TGTGCCAGCAGTTTATCCCAGGGGGTAATGAACACTGAAGCTTTCTTT. The chain employs TRBV27 and TRBJ1-1; 7 bases agree with TRBD1. Germline V gene lookup returns CDR1 MNHEY and CDR2 SMNVEV (reference sequence). V lost 0 bases and J lost 0; bases outside the gene matches: 4. CDR3 length: 16 amino acids.

As concerns this clone: This specimen includes other DNA sequences encoding the same CDR3. V and J are TRBV19 and TRBJ1-6, with no clear D. The V and J ends lost 2 bases and 7 bases respectively, with 6 bases between them. CDR1 and CDR2 from the germline V gene are LNHDA and SQIVND (reference sequence). The CDR3 loop spans 13 amino acids. The CDR3 is CASSITGNSPLHF. As DNA, the CDR3 is TGTGCCAGTAGTATAACTGGGAATTCACCCCTCCACTTT.

J is TRBJ2-1 and V is TRBV5-8, with D maybe TRBD2 (7 bases). The ends were cut back, 4 bases at V and 4 bases at J, with 24 bases in the middle. This CDR3 is 18 amino acids long. The V gene's germline CDR1 is SGHTS and CDR2 YDEGEE. The CDR3 protein is CASSGPTGGQGAYNEQFF. The DNA for the CDR3 is TGTGCCAGCAGCGGTCCCACGGGGGGCCAAGGCGCTTACAATGAGCAGTTCTTC. Full variable domain (remainder filled in from reference TRBV5-8 and TRBJ2-1): EAGVTQSPTHLIKTRGQQATLRCSPISGHTSVYWYQQALGLGLQFLLWYDEGEERNRGNFPPRFSGRQFPNYSSELNVNALELEDSALYLCASSGPTGGQGAYNEQFFGPGTRLTVL.